These T cell receptor beta chains were read from a single sample in a study of T-cell reconstitution after alpha-beta-depleted transplantation in children. TCRdb processed the PCR reads anew with MiXCR; each CDR3 protein has one entry. This table has 500,000 to 650,000 distinct CDR3 sequences, around 13% appearing once. The sequencing used PBMCs, mostly from graft donor cells, collected 360 days after TCRalphabeta/CD19-depleted stem cell transplant. The receptors shown here come from a male patient between 10 and 17 years old who had a stem cell transplant for acute myeloid leukemia, so the T cells may come from the graft donor. Both conserved end residues are part of each CDR3. Some rows mark clone size as missing; the rest say once, few, many or name a class of expanded clone.

J gene: TRBJ2-7
clone size: .
V gene: TRBV6-1
CDR3 protein: CASNGAGTGAGEQYF

J gene: TRBJ2-1
clone size: .
V gene: TRBV11-1
CDR3 protein: CASSRTSGLAGGLLGNEQFF

J gene: TRBJ1-5
clone size: few
V gene: TRBV20-1
CDR3 protein: CSARDSKDSNQPQHF

J gene: TRBJ2-5
clone size: .
V gene: TRBV29-1
CDR3 protein: CSVEGLSTGGVIDQYF

J gene: TRBJ1-2
clone size: few
V gene: TRBV6-5
CDR3 protein: CASSYSAKTGRGRSGYTF

J gene: TRBJ2-1
clone size: .
V gene: TRBV6-5
CDR3 protein: CASSYIIAGGPYNEQFF

J gene: TRBJ2-1
clone size: few
V gene: TRBV6-2/TRBV6-3
CDR3 protein: CAISQGREQFF

J gene: TRBJ2-1
clone size: many
V gene: TRBV7-9
CDR3 protein: CASSLGGLAFIYNEQFF

J gene: TRBJ2-3
clone size: few
V gene: TRBV27
CDR3 protein: CASSHPGQSTDTQYF

J gene: TRBJ2-7
clone size: .
V gene: TRBV30
CDR3 protein: CAWSNLMEQYF

J gene: TRBJ2-2
clone size: many
V gene: TRBV28
CDR3 protein: CASSWPPPQNTGELFF

J gene: TRBJ2-2
clone size: .
V gene: TRBV20-1
CDR3 protein: CSANRGRGGGTGELFF

J gene: TRBJ2-6
clone size: many
V gene: TRBV29-1
CDR3 protein: CSVEDQGGPGANVLTF

J gene: TRBJ2-3
clone size: .
V gene: TRBV6-2/TRBV6-3
CDR3 protein: CASSYRRQGPDTQYF

J gene: TRBJ1-1
clone size: .
V gene: TRBV5-1
CDR3 protein: CASFSGAVNTEAFF

J gene: TRBJ2-5
clone size: many
V gene: TRBV20-1
CDR3 protein: CSARGVGVETQYF

J gene: TRBJ2-7
clone size: few
V gene: TRBV30
CDR3 protein: CAWSGTREQYF

J gene: TRBJ2-1
clone size: .
V gene: TRBV2
CDR3 protein: CASTTNIPLAGGSYNEQFF

J gene: TRBJ2-5
clone size: many
V gene: TRBV25-1
CDR3 protein: CASSPLIVPRGQGTYQETQYF

J gene: TRBJ2-1
clone size: .
V gene: TRBV6-1
CDR3 protein: CASSGVSDLSSYNEQFF

J gene: TRBJ2-1
clone size: many
V gene: TRBV18
CDR3 protein: CASSQVRGRNNEQFF

J gene: TRBJ2-1
clone size: .
V gene: TRBV20-1
CDR3 protein: CSASRDSYYNEQFF

J gene: TRBJ2-1
clone size: .
V gene: TRBV29-1
CDR3 protein: CSVHGGDRSYNEQFF

J gene: TRBJ1-5
clone size: .
V gene: TRBV12-3/TRBV12-4
CDR3 protein: CASSFGLGNQPQHF

J gene: TRBJ2-2
clone size: many
V gene: TRBV6-2/TRBV6-3
CDR3 protein: CASSLVAATNTGELFF

J gene: TRBJ2-1
clone size: .
V gene: TRBV7-2
CDR3 protein: CASSSTGLAGVNEQFF

J gene: TRBJ2-1
clone size: many
V gene: TRBV5-1
CDR3 protein: CASSLVLAGLSSYNEQFF

J gene: TRBJ1-3
clone size: few
V gene: TRBV10-3
CDR3 protein: CAISGTGGRGNTIYF

J gene: TRBJ1-6
clone size: few
V gene: TRBV14
CDR3 protein: CASSSRQGRNSPLHF

J gene: TRBJ2-4
clone size: few
V gene: TRBV28
CDR3 protein: CASYGILAKNIQYF

J gene: TRBJ2-1
clone size: .
V gene: TRBV29-1
CDR3 protein: CSVARAGEQFF

J gene: TRBJ2-1
clone size: few
V gene: TRBV6-5
CDR3 protein: CASSYSRWTYNEQFF

J gene: TRBJ2-3
clone size: few
V gene: TRBV29-1
CDR3 protein: CSVAVPLAGVTDTQYF

J gene: TRBJ2-1
clone size: few
V gene: TRBV12-3/TRBV12-4
CDR3 protein: CASSSTLGSREGQFF

J gene: TRBJ2-7
clone size: few
V gene: TRBV7-2
CDR3 protein: CASSLPGGPPYEQYF

J gene: TRBJ2-5
clone size: few
V gene: TRBV5-8
CDR3 protein: CASSLTGIQETQYF

J gene: TRBJ2-7
clone size: .
V gene: TRBV6-2/TRBV6-3
CDR3 protein: CASGREWGTPTYEQYF

J gene: TRBJ2-7
clone size: .
V gene: TRBV5-1
CDR3 protein: CASSWTLTGGDEQYF

J gene: TRBJ2-7
clone size: .
V gene: TRBV28
CDR3 protein: CASSPRPDRGRGREQYF

J gene: TRBJ1-1
clone size: few
V gene: TRBV7-9
CDR3 protein: CASSSDDYEAFF

J gene: TRBJ2-5
clone size: few
V gene: TRBV20-1
CDR3 protein: CSVTKGAASGLLRGETQYF

J gene: TRBJ2-1
clone size: many
V gene: TRBV14
CDR3 protein: CASSRGWGNEQFF

J gene: TRBJ1-1
clone size: many
V gene: TRBV29-1
CDR3 protein: CSAVPGQSTNTEAFF

J gene: TRBJ2-4
clone size: few
V gene: TRBV28
CDR3 protein: CASSPAFVAKNIQYF

J gene: TRBJ1-2
clone size: .
V gene: TRBV5-1
CDR3 protein: CASSPQGAGGYTF

J gene: TRBJ2-7
clone size: few
V gene: TRBV3-1
CDR3 protein: CASSQEHSFYEQYF

J gene: TRBJ2-2
clone size: few
V gene: TRBV15
CDR3 protein: CATSRESGADGELFF

J gene: TRBJ2-1
clone size: .
V gene: TRBV27
CDR3 protein: CASSFLEGQHEQFF

J gene: TRBJ2-1
clone size: .
V gene: TRBV28
CDR3 protein: CASSSSTGDHYNEQFF

J gene: TRBJ1-1
clone size: few
V gene: TRBV6-5
CDR3 protein: CASRFGHNTEAFF

J gene: TRBJ1-2
clone size: .
V gene: TRBV29-1
CDR3 protein: CSVERGQHYGYTF

J gene: TRBJ2-7
clone size: many
V gene: TRBV20-1
CDR3 protein: CSARSGVGYEQYF